The source of this T cell receptor beta chain is a study of cytomegalovirus exposure and HLA in healthy donors. Looking at the study overall: Among around 200 million T cells, an earlier analysis found roughly 110 million unique TCR beta sequences. General observations from the study: The investigators catalogued 164 TCR beta chains as cytomegalovirus-associated. Earlier analysis looked at TCR beta V segments, and most were productive about 90% or about 30% of the time. Some V segments could not be told apart, so they were left out, TRBV6-2 and TRBV6-3 among them.

Points on this clone: Its antigen is currently unknown.

This CDR3 is built from 13 residues. From germline, CDR1 is MNHEY and CDR2 SVGAGI. V dropped 6 bases and J dropped 8 bases, with 14 bases sitting between them. The PCR used 60 Vbeta and 13 Jbeta primers. Libraries were prepared by immunoSEQ multiplex PCR; TCRdb keeps only in-frame clonotypes and omits some of them. The sample has around 120,000 clones, approximately 77% seen once. The clonotype originates from a man in his late teens or twenties in good health and CMV-seronegative. This rearrangement joins TRBV6-5 to TRBJ2-4; possible D gene TRBD2, 6 bases. Sample: PBMCs. DNA of the CDR3: TGTGCCAGCAGCCTACAGAGGAGGGACATTCAGTACTTC. This encodes CASSLQRRDIQYF.